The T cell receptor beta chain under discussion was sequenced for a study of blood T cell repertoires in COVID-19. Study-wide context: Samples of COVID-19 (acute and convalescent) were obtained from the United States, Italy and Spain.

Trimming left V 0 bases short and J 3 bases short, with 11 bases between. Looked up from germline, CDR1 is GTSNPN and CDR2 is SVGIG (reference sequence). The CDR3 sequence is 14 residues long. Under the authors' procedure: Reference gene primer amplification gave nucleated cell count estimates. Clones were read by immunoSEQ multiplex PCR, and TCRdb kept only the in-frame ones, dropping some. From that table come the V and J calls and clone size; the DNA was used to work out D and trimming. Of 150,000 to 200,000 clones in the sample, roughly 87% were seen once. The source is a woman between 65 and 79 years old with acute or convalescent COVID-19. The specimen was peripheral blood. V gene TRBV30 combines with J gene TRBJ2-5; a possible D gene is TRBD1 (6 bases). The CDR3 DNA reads TGTGCCTGGAGTGTAACAGGGAGTGAAGAGACCCAGTACTTC. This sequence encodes CAWSVTGSEETQYF.